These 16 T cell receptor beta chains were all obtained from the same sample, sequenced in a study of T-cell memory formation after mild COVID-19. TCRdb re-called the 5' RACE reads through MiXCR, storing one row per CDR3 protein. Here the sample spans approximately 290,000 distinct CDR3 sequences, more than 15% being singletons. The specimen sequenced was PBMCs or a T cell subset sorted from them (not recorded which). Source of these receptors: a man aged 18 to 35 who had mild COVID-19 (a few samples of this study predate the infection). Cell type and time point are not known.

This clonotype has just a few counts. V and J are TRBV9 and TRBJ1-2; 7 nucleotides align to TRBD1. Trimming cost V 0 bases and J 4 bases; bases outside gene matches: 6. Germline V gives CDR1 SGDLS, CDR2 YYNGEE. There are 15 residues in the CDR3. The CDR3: CASSVAAGQFYGYTF. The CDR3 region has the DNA TGTGCCAGCAGCGTAGCGGCGGGACAGTTCTATGGCTACACCTTC. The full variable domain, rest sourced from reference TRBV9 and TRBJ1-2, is DSGVTQTPKHLITATGQRVTLRCSPRSGDLSVYWYQQSLDQGLQFLIQYYNGEERAKGNILERFSAQQFPDLHSELNLSSLELGDSALYFCASSVAAGQFYGYTFGSGTRLTVV.

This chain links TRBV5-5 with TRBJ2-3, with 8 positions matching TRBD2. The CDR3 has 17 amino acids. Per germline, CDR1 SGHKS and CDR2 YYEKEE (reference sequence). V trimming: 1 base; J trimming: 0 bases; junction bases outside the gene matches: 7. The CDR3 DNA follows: TGTGCCAGCAGCTTGCAAGCGGGGGCTGTGAGCACAGATACGCAGTATTTT. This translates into CASSLQAGAVSTDTQYF.

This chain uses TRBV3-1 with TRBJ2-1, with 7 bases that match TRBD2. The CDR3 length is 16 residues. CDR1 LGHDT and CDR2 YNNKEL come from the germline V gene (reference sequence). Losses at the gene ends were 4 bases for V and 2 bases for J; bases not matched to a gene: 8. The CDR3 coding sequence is TGTGCCAGCAGCCCGGATTTAGGGAGGGCCTACAATGAGCAGTTCTTC. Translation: CASSPDLGRAYNEQFF.

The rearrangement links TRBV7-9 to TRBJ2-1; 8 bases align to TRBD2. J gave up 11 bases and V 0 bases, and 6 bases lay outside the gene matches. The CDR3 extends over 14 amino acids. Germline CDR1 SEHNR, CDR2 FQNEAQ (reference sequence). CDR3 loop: CASSLASGGVKQFF. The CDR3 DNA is TGTGCCAGCAGCTTAGCCAGCGGGGGCGTTAAGCAGTTCTTC.

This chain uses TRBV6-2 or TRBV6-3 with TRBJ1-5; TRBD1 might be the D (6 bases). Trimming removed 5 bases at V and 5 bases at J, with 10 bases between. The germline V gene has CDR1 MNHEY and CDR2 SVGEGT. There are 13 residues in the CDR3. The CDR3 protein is CASSHGTHQPQHF. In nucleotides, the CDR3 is TGTGCCAGCAGTCACGGGACACATCAGCCCCAGCATTTT.

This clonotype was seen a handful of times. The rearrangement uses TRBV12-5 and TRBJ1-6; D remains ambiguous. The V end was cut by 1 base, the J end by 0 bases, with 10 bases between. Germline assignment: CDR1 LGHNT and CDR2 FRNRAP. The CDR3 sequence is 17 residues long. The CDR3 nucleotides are TGTGCTAGTGGTTTGGCCACTTTAGACTCCTATAATTCACCCCTCCACTTT. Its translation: CASGLATLDSYNSPLHF.

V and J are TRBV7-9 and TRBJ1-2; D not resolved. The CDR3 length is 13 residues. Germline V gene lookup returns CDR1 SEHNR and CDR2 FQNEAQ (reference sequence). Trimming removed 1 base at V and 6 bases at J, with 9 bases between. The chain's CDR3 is CASSLGGSDGYTF. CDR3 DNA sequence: TGTGCCAGCAGCTTAGGCGGTTCGGATGGCTACACCTTC. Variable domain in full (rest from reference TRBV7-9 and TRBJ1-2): DTGVSQNPRHKITKRGQNVTFRCDPISEHNRLYWYRQTLGQGPEFLTYFQNEAQLEKSRLLSDRFSAERPKGSFSTLEIQRTEQGDSAMYLCASSLGGSDGYTFGSGTRLTVV.

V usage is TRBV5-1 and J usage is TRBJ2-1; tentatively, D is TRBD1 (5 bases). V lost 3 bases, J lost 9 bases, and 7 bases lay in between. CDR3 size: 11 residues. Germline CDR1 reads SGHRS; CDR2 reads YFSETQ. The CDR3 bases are TGCGCCAGCAGCTGGGGCCGTGAGCAGTTCTTC. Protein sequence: CASSWGREQFF.

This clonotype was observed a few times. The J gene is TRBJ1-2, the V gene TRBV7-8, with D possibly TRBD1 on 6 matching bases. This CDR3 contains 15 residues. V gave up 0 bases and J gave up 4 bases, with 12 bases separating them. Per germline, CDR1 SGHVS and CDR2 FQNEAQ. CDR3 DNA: TGTGCCAGCAGCTTAGCCCTCGGACAGTCCTATGGCTACACCTTC. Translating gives CASSLALGQSYGYTF. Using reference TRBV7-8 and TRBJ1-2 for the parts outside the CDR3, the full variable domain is GAGVSQSPRYKVAKRGQDVALRCDPISGHVSLFWYQQALGQGPEFLTYFQNEAQLDKSGLPSDRFFAERPEGSVSTLKIQRTQQEDSAVYLCASSLALGQSYGYTFGSGTRLTVV.

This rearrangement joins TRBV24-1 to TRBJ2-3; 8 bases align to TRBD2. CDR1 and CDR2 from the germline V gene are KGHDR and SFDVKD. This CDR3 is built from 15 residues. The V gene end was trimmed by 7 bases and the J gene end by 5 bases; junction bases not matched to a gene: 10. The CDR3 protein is CATSVGRGAVDTQYF. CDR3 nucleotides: TGTGCCACCAGCGTCGGGCGGGGGGCGGTAGATACGCAGTATTTT.

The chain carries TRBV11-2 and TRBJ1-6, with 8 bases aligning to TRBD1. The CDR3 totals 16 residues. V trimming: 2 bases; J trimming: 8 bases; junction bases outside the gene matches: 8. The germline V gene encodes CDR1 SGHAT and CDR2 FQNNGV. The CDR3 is CASSLYLDRVDSPLHF. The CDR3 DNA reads TGTGCCAGCAGCTTATATCTGGACAGGGTTGATTCACCCCTCCACTTT.

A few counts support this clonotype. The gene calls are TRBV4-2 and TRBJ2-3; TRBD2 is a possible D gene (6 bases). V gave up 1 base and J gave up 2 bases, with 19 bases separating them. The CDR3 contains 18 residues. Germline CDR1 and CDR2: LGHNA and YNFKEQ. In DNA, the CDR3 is TGTGCCAGCAGCCAAGCCCCCCGGGGGAGCCGGCTCACAGATACGCAGTATTTT. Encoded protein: CASSQAPRGSRLTDTQYF.

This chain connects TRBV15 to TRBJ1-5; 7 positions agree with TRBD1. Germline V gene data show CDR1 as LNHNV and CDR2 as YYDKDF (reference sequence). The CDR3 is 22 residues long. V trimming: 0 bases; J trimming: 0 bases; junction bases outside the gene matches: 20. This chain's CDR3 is CATSRDRGPSTGRLYSNQPQHF. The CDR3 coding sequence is TGTGCCACCAGCAGAGACCGGGGCCCATCGACAGGGCGGCTTTATAGCAATCAGCCCCAGCATTTT.

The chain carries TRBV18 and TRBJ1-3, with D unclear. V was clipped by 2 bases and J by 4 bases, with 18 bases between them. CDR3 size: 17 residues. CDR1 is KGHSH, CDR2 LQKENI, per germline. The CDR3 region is CASSPMPGPTVGNTIYF. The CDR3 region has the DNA TGTGCCAGCTCACCAATGCCAGGTCCTACGGTCGGAAACACCATATATTTT.

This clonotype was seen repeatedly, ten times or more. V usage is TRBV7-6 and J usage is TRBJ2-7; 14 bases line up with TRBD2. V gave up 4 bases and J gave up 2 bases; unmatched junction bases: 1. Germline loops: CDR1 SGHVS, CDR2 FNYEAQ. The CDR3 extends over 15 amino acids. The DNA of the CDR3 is TGTGCCAGCAGCTGGACTAGCGGGGGGACCTACGAGCAGTACTTC. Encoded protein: CASSWTSGGTYEQYF.

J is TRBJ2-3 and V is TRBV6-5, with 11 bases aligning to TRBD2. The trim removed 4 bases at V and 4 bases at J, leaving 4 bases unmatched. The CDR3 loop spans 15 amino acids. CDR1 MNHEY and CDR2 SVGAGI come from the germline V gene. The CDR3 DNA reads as TGTGCCAGCAGTTCTAGCGGGGGGAGGTCAGATACGCAGTATTTT. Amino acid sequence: CASSSSGGRSDTQYF.